Each of the 25 T cell receptor beta chains below was sequenced from the same sample in a study of blood T cell repertoires in COVID-19. The assay was immunoSEQ multiplex PCR, and TCRdb's table has in-frame clones only and misses some. The data contain 200,000 to 250,000 clones, around 84% of them singletons. Sequenced sample: PBMCs or T cells enriched from blood (not recorded which). These receptors were obtained from a man younger than 40 with acute COVID-19.

This sequence joins TRBV6-5 and TRBJ1-1, with D unclear. V dropped 6 bases and J dropped 2 bases, with 10 bases sitting between them. Germline-derived CDR1 and CDR2 are MNHEY and SVGAGI. This CDR3 region has 13 residues. The chain's CDR3 is CASSRTDNTEAFF. Written as DNA, the CDR3 is TGTGCCAGCAGCCGAACAGACAACACTGAAGCTTTCTTT.

The chain uses TRBV6-5 and TRBJ1-1, with D maybe TRBD1 (5 bases). Trimming pared 7 bases from V and 11 bases from J, leaving 14 bases between. The CDR3 is 11 amino acids. Per germline, CDR1 MNHEY and CDR2 SVGAGI. The chain's CDR3 is CASTTGRVAFF. The CDR3 nucleotides are TGTGCCAGCACCACAGGACGGGTTGCTTTCTTT.

This clone occurred once. CDR3 DNA sequence: TGTGCCAGCAGAGGACAGGGGACAACTGAAGCTTTCTTT. Its protein product is CASRGQGTTEAFF. The J gene is TRBJ1-1, the V gene TRBV6-5, with 9 nucleotides matching TRBD1. Germline CDR1 is MNHEY and CDR2 is SVGAGI. The CDR3 contains 13 residues. J was trimmed by 5 bases and V by 6 bases; bases with no gene match: 4.

This chain links TRBV9 with TRBJ2-3; D gene uncertain. The germline V gene encodes CDR1 SGDLS and CDR2 YYNGEE. The V and J ends lost 0 bases and 4 bases respectively, with 9 bases between them. The CDR3 has 14 residues. The CDR3 region is CASSVGSTADTQYF. The CDR3 DNA sequence: TGTGCCAGCAGCGTAGGTAGCACCGCAGATACGCAGTATTTT.

V is TRBV5-1 and J is TRBJ2-7; TRBD2 agrees at 8 bases. J gave up 6 bases and V 0 bases, and 11 bases lay outside the gene matches. The CDR3 has 16 residues. Germline V CDR1 and CDR2: SGHRS, YFSETQ. CDR3 residues: CASSLAGSGGPVEQYF. CDR3 nucleotides: TGCGCCAGCAGCTTGGCCGGGTCGGGGGGGCCCGTCGAGCAGTACTTC.

The rearrangement links TRBV12-3 or TRBV12-4 to TRBJ2-2, with D unresolved. The CDR3 extends over 13 amino acids. V lost 5 bases to trimming and J lost 7 bases, with 11 bases between them. CDR3: CASSLRSFGELFF. CDR3 DNA sequence: TGTGCCAGCAGTCTAAGGAGTTTCGGGGAGCTGTTTTTT.

The CDR3 here is CASSGETVSNYGYTF. Written as DNA, the CDR3 is TGTGCCAGTAGTGGAGAGACAGTTTCAAACTATGGCTACACCTTC. The chain has TRBV19 and TRBJ1-2; D might be TRBD1 (5 bases). The CDR3 totals 15 residues. CDR1 and CDR2 from the germline V gene are LNHDA and SQIVND (reference sequence). The V end lost 5 bases, the J end lost 2 bases, and 15 bases lay between the germline ends.

V gene TRBV6-5 combines with J gene TRBJ1-6; D gene unclear. Germline V CDR1 and CDR2: MNHEY, SVGAGI. V shed 2 bases and J shed 10 bases, with 9 bases lying between them. CDR3 length equals 13 residues. The CDR3 region has the DNA TGTGCCAGCAGTTACCTCCAGTTCTCACCCCTCCACTTT. Its protein product is CASSYLQFSPLHF.

A remark on this clone: No DNA is shown, since the ends of the CDR3 on it are uncertain; the CDR3 is the one TCRdb lists. This chain links TRBV29-1 with TRBJ2-7; the D call in the table, TRBD1, was not verified against the DNA. The CDR3 comprises 12 residues, both ends counted. Germline V gene sequence: CDR1 SQVTM, CDR2 ANQGSEA. The CDR3 loop reads CSVGQGAAEKYF.

V usage is TRBV5-6 and J usage is TRBJ1-2, with D tentatively TRBD1 (5 bases). The CDR3 runs to 15 residues. Trimming took 2 bases from V and 4 from J, leaving 15 bases between them. CDR1 and CDR2 (germline): SGHDT, YYEEEE. CDR3 amino acids: CASSFERTGGYGYTF. The CDR3 nucleotides read TGTGCCAGCAGCTTCGAGCGGACCGGGGGCTATGGCTACACCTTC.

The chain carries TRBV10-1 and TRBJ2-1, with D maybe TRBD2 (6 bases). The CDR3 runs 14 residues. Trimming left V 7 bases short and J 7 bases short, with 17 bases between. Per the germline V gene, CDR1 is WNHNN and CDR2 is SYGVQD (reference sequence). CDR3 DNA: TGCGCCAGCACGGCGGGGATAAAGCGTAATGAGCAGTTCTTC. Protein product: CASTAGIKRNEQFF.

The genes are TRBV7-9 and TRBJ1-4; no definite D call. Per the germline V gene, CDR1 is SEHNR and CDR2 is FQNEAQ (reference sequence). V gave up 2 bases and J gave up 0 bases, with 10 bases separating them. This CDR3 contains 16 residues. The CDR3 nucleotides read TGTGCCAGCAGCTTAATCTCAAGCGCAACTAATGAAAAACTGTTTTTT. It yields the protein CASSLISSATNEKLFF.

This chain uses TRBV7-9 with TRBJ2-2, with TRBD2 identical over 14 bases. There are 19 residues in the CDR3. J gave up 3 bases and V 3 bases, and 9 bases lay outside the gene matches. Germline loops: CDR1 SEHNR, CDR2 FQNEAQ (reference sequence). The CDR3 DNA follows: TGTGCCAGCAGCTTGGGTCGACTAGCGGGGGGGCCCGACACCGGGGAGCTGTTTTTT. This translates into CASSLGRLAGGPDTGELFF. Supplemented by reference TRBV7-9 and TRBJ2-2, the full variable domain reads DTGVSQNPRHKITKRGQNVTFRCDPISEHNRLYWYRQTLGQGPEFLTYFQNEAQLEKSRLLSDRFSAERPKGSFSTLEIQRTEQGDSAMYLCASSLGRLAGGPDTGELFFGEGSRLTVL.

The chain carries TRBV6-5 and TRBJ1-1; D unclear. The V end was cut by 7 bases, the J end by 4 bases, with 7 bases between. Germline CDR1 reads MNHEY; CDR2 reads SVGAGI. The CDR3 loop spans 11 amino acids. CDR3 nucleotide sequence: TGTGCCAGCATTTTATTCACTGAAGCTTTCTTT. It is translated as CASILFTEAFF.

The rearrangement joins TRBV28 to TRBJ2-3; 7 nucleotides agree with TRBD2. Trimming cost V 5 bases and J 0 bases; bases outside gene matches: 11. Germline CDR1 is MDHEN and CDR2 is SYDVKM. The CDR3 has 17 residues. Written as DNA, the CDR3 is TGTGCCAGCAGTCCCCCCCCGACTAGCCCTAGCACAGATACGCAGTATTTT. Its translation is CASSPPPTSPSTDTQYF.

V gene TRBV5-4 combines with J gene TRBJ1-1, with 8 positions matching TRBD1. The CDR3 runs 14 residues. Trimming removed 5 bases from V and 1 base from J; junction bases left unmatched: 4. Per the germline V gene, CDR1 is SGHNT and CDR2 is YYREEE (reference sequence). The CDR3 DNA sequence: TGTGCCAGCAGATGGACAGGGTCGAACACTGAAGCTTTCTTT. Protein product: CASRWTGSNTEAFF.

This clone was seen a single time. V gene TRBV10-2 combines with J gene TRBJ1-2, with 8 positions matching TRBD1. In germline, CDR1 is WSHSY, CDR2 SAAADI. This CDR3 contains 10 residues. The ends lost 8 bases at V and 7 bases at J; junction bases unmatched: 0. This CDR3 reads CASGTGGYTF. CDR3 in DNA: TGCGCCAGCGGGACAGGTGGCTACACCTTC.

CDR3 DNA sequence: TGTGCCAGCAGCTCCGCTCGGACAGGAGGCAGGCAGTACTTC. Translation: CASSSARTGGRQYF. The chain uses TRBV7-3 and TRBJ2-7, with 7 bases aligning to TRBD1. Per the germline V gene, CDR1 is SGHTA and CDR2 is FQGTGA. This CDR3 comprises 14 residues. The V and J ends lost 4 bases and 9 bases, in that order; junction bases with no gene match: 12.

The chain links TRBV29-1 to TRBJ2-5; tentative D call: TRBD2 (6 bases). Per germline, CDR1 SQVTM and CDR2 ANQGSEA. Trimming removed 4 bases from V and 2 bases from J, with 11 bases in between. This CDR3 is built from 13 residues. CDR3 DNA: TGCAGCGTTGCGCGGGGAGCTCAAGAGACCCAGTACTTC. It codes for CSVARGAQETQYF. Based on the CDR3 plus reference TRBV29-1 and TRBJ2-5, the full variable domain is SAVISQKPSRDICQRGTSLTIQCQVDSQVTMMFWYRQQPGQSLTLIATANQGSEATYESGFVIDKFPISRPNLTFSTLTVSNMSPEDSSIYLCSVARGAQETQYFGPGTRLLVL.

The chain joins TRBV10-3 to TRBJ1-3, with 9 bases lining up with TRBD1. This CDR3 is 16 amino acids long. Germline V gene lookup returns CDR1 ENHRY and CDR2 SYGVKD. V lost 7 bases and J lost 4; bases outside the gene matches: 11. This CDR3 is CAINYSGQGSGNTIYF. The DNA for the CDR3 is TGTGCCATCAATTACTCGGGACAGGGTAGCGGAAACACCATATATTTT.

V and J are TRBV7-2 and TRBJ2-7; maybe TRBD1 (6 bases). The length of the CDR3 is 15 residues. From germline, CDR1 is SGHTA and CDR2 FQGNSA. The ends were cut back, 0 bases at V and 2 bases at J, with 11 bases in the middle. CDR3 sequence: CASSLAGRGTYEQYF. For the CDR3, the DNA is TGTGCCAGCAGCTTAGCCGGCAGGGGAACCTACGAGCAGTACTTC.

This chain uses TRBV5-1 with TRBJ2-1, with a tentative D call TRBD1 (5 bases). CDR1 and CDR2 (germline): SGHRS, YFSETQ. The CDR3 sequence is 18 residues long. V was pared by 0 bases and J by 0 bases, with 16 bases between. Written as DNA, the CDR3 is TGCGCCAGCAGCTTGGCCGCACAGGCCCTGAGCTCCTACAATGAGCAGTTCTTC. Translation gives CASSLAAQALSSYNEQFF.

The J gene is TRBJ1-2, the V gene TRBV5-1; a possible D gene is TRBD1 (6 bases). This CDR3 has 14 amino acids. Germline-derived CDR1 and CDR2 are SGHRS and YFSETQ. V lost 0 bases to trimming and J lost 4 bases, with 10 bases between them. Here the CDR3 reads CASSLAQGSYGYTF. In DNA, the CDR3 is TGCGCCAGCAGCTTGGCTCAGGGGAGCTATGGCTACACCTTC.

The rearrangement links TRBV5-6 to TRBJ1-2; a weak D match, TRBD1 (5 bases). CDR3 size: 12 residues. V lost 1 base and J 10 bases, leaving 11 bases between the germline ends. Germline V gene lookup returns CDR1 SGHDT and CDR2 YYEEEE. In DNA, the CDR3 is TGTGCCAGCAGCTTGCAGGGAGGGACCTACACCTTC. Translating it yields CASSLQGGTYTF.

CDR3 in amino acids: CAISDLGLAGDTQYF. The CDR3 region has the DNA TGTGCCATCAGTGACCTAGGACTAGCGGGGGATACGCAGTATTTT. The chain links TRBV10-3 to TRBJ2-3, with 12 bases identical to TRBD2. V dropped 3 bases and J dropped 6; count of bases not matched to a gene: 4. CDR3 length: 15 residues. The germline V gene encodes CDR1 ENHRY and CDR2 SYGVKD.